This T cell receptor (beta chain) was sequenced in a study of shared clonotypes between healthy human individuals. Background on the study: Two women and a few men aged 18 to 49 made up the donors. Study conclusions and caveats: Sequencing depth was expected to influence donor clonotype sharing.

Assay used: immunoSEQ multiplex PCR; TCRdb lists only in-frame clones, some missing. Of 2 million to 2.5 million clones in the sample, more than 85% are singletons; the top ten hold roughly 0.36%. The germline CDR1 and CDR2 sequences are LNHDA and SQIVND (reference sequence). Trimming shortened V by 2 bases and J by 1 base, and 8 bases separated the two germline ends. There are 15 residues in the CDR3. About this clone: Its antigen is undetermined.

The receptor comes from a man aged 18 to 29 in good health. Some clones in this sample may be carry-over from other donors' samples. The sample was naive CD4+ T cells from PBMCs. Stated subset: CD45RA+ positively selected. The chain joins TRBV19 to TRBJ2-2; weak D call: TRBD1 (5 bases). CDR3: CASSITTENTGELFF. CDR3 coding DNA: TGTGCCAGTAGTATAACGACAGAGAACACCGGGGAGCTGTTTTTT.